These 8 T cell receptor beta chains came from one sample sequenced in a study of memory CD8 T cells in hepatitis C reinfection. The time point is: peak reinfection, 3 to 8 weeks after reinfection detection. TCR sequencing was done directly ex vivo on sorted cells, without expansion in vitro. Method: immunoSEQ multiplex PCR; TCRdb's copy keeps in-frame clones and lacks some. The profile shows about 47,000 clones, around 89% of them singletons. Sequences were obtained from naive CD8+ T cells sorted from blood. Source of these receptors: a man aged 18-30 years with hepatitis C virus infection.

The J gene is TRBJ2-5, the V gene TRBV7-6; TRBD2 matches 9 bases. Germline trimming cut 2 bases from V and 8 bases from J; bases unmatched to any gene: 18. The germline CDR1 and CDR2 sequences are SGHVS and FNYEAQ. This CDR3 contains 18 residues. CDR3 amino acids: CASSLWLAGSESKKTQYF. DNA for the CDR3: TGTGCCAGCAGCTTATGGCTAGCGGGGTCTGAATCCAAGAAAACCCAGTACTTC.

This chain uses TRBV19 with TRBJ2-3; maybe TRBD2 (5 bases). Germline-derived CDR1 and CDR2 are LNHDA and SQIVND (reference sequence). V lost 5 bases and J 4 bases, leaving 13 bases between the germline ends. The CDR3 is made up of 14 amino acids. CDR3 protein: CASSPFGGADTQYF. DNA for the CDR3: TGTGCCAGTAGTCCGTTCGGAGGAGCAGATACGCAGTATTTT.

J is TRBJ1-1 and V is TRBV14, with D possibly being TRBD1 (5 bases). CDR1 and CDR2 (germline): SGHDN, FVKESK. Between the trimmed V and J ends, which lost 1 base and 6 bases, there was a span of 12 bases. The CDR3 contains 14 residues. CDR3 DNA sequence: TGTGCCAGCAGCCAAGCGGGGGGTGGGGCTGAAGCTTTCTTT. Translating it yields CASSQAGGGAEAFF. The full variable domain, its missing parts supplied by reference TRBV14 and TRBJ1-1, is EAGVTQFPSHSVIEKGQTVTLRCDPISGHDNLYWYRRVMGKEIKFLLHFVKESKQDESGMPNNRFLAERTGGTYSTLKVQPAELEDSGVYFCASSQAGGGAEAFFGQGTRLTVV.

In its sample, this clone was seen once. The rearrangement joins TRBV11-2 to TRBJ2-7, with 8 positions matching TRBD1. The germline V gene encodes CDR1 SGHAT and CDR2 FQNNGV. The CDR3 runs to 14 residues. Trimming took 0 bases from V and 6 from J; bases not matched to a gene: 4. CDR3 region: CASSLDVGQAEQYV. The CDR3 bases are TGTGCCAGCAGCTTAGATGTGGGACAGGCCGAGCAGTACGTC.

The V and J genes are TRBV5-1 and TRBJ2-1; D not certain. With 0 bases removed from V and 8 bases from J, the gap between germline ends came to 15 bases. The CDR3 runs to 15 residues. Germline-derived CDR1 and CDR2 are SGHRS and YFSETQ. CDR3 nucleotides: TGCGCCAGCAGCTTGGGTCTCCCGGTAAGAGATGAGCAGTTCTTC. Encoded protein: CASSLGLPVRDEQFF.

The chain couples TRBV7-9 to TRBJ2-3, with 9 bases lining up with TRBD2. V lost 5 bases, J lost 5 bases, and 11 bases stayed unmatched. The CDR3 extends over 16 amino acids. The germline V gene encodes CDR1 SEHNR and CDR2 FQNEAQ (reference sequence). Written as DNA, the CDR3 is TGTGCCAGCAGCCGACTAATTAGCGGGGGCGAAGATACGCAGTATTTT. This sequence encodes CASSRLISGGEDTQYF.

CDR3 residues: CATTGAFYNEQFF. The CDR3 nucleotides are TGCGCCACCACAGGGGCTTTCTACAATGAGCAGTTCTTC. J is TRBJ2-1 and V is TRBV10-2; TRBD1 aligns across 7 bases. This CDR3 region has 13 residues. Germline trimming cut 10 bases from V and 3 bases from J; bases unmatched to any gene: 6. Germline values: CDR1 WSHSY, CDR2 SAAADI.

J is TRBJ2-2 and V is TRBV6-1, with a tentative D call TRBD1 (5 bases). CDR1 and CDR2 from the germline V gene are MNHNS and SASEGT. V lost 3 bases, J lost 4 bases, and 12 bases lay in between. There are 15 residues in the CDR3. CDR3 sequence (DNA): TGTGCCAGCAGTGATAGGGGCCGGAGCACCGGGGAGCTGTTTTTT. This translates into CASSDRGRSTGELFF.